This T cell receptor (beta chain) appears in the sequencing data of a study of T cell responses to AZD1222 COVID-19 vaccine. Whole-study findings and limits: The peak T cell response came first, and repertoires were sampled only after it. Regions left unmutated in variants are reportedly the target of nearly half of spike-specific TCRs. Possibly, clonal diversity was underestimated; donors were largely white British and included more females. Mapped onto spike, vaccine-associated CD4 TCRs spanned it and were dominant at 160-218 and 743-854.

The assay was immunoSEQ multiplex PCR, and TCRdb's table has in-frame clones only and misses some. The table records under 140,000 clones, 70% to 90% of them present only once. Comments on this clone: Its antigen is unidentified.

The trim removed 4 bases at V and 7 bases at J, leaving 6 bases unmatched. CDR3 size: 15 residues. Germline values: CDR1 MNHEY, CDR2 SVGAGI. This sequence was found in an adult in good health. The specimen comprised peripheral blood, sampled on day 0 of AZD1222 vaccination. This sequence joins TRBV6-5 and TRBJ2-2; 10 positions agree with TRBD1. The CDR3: CASSLTGGAIGELFF. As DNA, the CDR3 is TGTGCCAGCAGTTTGACAGGGGGCGCGATCGGGGAGCTGTTTTTT.